Sequencing of this TCR beta chain was carried out in a study of blood T cell repertoires in COVID-19. Study as a whole: COVID-19 samples, acute and convalescent, were from the United States, Italy and Spain.

The CDR3 runs 11 residues. V was pared by 4 bases and J by 4 bases, with 4 bases between. The germline V gene encodes CDR1 LGHDT and CDR2 YNNKEL (reference sequence). The method was immunoSEQ multiplex PCR; TCRdb's version includes in-frame clones alone and lacks a portion of them. This sample has roughly 250,000 clones; approximately 87% occur once, and the top ten carry 7.5% to 9%. V gene TRBV3-1 (or the pseudogene TRBV3-2) combines with J gene TRBJ1-2; no clear D. The TCR comes from a human donor in a cohort sampled during active COVID-19. The sample consisted of peripheral blood. This CDR3 is CASSPGYGYTF. Here the CDR3 DNA reads TGTGCCAGCAGCCCGGGCTATGGCTACACCTTC.